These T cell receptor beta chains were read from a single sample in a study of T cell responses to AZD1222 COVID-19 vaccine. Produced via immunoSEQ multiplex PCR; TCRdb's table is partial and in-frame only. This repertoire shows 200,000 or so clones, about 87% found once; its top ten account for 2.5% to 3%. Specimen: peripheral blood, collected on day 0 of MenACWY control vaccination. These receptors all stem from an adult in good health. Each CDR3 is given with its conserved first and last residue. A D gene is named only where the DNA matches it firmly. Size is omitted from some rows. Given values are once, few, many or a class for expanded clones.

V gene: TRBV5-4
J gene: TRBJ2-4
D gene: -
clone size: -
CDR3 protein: CASSLGGLAKNIQYF
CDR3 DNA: TGTGCCAGCAGCCTCGGGGGTCTAGCCAAAAACATTCAGTACTTC

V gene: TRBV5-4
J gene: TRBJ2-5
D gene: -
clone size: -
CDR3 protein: CASSTGTLETQYF
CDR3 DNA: TGTGCCAGCAGCACCGGGACCCTAGAGACCCAGTACTTC

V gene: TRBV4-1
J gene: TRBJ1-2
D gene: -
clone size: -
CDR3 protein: CASSQPLQGPGYTF
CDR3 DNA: TGCGCCAGCAGCCAACCCTTACAGGGACCCGGCTACACCTTC

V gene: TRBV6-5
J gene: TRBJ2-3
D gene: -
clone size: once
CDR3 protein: CASSLETDTQYF
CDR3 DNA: TGTGCCAGCAGTCTCGAGACAGATACGCAGTATTTT

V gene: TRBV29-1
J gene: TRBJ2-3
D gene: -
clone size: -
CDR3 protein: CSSPVGNTQYF
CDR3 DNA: TGCAGCTCCCCGGTGGGGAATACGCAGTATTTT

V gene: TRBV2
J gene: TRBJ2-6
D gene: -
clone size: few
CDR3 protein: CASSAEISGANVLTF
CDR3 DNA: TGTGCCAGCAGTGCCGAGATCTCTGGGGCCAACGTCCTGACTTTC

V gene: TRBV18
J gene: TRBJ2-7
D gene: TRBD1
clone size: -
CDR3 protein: CASSEGQGFYEQYF
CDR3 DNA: TGTGCCAGCTCAGAGGGACAGGGGTTCTACGAGCAGTACTTC

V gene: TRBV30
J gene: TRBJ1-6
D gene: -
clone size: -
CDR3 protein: CAEEGIGSPLHF
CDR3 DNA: TGTGCCGAGGAGGGAATCGGTTCACCCCTCCACTTT

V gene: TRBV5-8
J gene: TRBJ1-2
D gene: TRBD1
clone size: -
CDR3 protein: CASSKIRDRGTGYGYTF
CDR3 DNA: TGTGCCAGCAGCAAAATCCGGGACAGGGGAACGGGATATGGCTACACCTTC

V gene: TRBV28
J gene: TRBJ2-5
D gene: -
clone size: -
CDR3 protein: CASSGVGYQETQYF
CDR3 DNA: TGTGCCAGCAGTGGGGTGGGGTACCAAGAGACCCAGTACTTC

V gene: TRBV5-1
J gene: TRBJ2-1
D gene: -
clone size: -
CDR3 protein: CASSLTGLEYNEQFF
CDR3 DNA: TGCGCCAGCAGCTTGACGGGACTCGAATACAATGAGCAGTTCTTC

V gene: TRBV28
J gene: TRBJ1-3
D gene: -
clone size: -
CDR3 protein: CATRGGGYTIYF
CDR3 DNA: TGTGCCACACGGGGAGGGGGATACACCATATATTTT

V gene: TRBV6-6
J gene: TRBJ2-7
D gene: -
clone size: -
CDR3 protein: CASNRGASYEQYF
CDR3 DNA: TGTGCCAGCAATAGGGGGGCCTCCTACGAGCAGTACTTC

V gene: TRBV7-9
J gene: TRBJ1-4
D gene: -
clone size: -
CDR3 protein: CASSPSYNEKLFF
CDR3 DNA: TGTGCCAGCAGCCCTTCCTATAATGAAAAACTGTTTTTT

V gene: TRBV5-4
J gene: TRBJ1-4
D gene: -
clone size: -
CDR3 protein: CASSSWGEGRAEKLFF
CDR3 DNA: TGTGCCAGCAGCTCTTGGGGTGAGGGAAGGGCTGAAAAACTGTTTTTT

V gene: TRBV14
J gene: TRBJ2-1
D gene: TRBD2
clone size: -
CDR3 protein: CASSPTFLPSGKTNNEQFF
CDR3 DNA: TGTGCCAGCAGCCCGACATTCCTGCCTAGCGGGAAGACAAACAATGAGCAGTTCTTC

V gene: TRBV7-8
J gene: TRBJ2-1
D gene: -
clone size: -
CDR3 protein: CASSLVPVHEQFF
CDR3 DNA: TGTGCCAGCAGCTTAGTCCCGGTCCATGAGCAGTTCTTC

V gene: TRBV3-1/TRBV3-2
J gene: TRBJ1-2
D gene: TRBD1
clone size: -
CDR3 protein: CASSQDWQGADGYTF
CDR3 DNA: TGTGCCAGCAGCCAAGATTGGCAGGGGGCTGATGGCTACACCTTC